Presented here are 13 T cell receptor beta chains from one specimen sequenced in a study of CD8+ T cells in alopecia areata. Reverse transcribed after extraction, RNA yielded cDNA as the sequencing template. The assay was immunoSEQ multiplex PCR, and TCRdb's table has in-frame clones only and misses some. The profile shows over 200,000 clones, about 53% of them singletons. This specimen consisted of CD4+ T cells sorted from blood, obtained at week 0. The receptors come from a human donor with alopecia areata.

The chain recombines TRBV6-6 with TRBJ1-2; D may be TRBD1 (5 bases). Trimming left V 5 bases short and J 4 bases short, with 14 bases between. CDR3 length: 14 residues. Germline V gives CDR1 MNHNY, CDR2 SVGAGI (reference sequence). The CDR3 reads CASSRDSGGYGYTF. The CDR3, as DNA: TGTGCCAGCAGTCGGGACTCGGGGGGCTATGGCTACACCTTC.

In this sample, this clone turned up a few times. The chain links TRBV28 to TRBJ1-5; 11 bases are a match to TRBD1. CDR3 size: 15 residues. Germline-derived CDR1 and CDR2 are MDHEN and SYDVKM. The junction had 4 bases not matched to a gene; V was cut back by 5 bases and J by 4 bases. CDR3 in amino acids: CASSPGTGGNQPQHF. DNA of the CDR3: TGTGCCAGCAGTCCTGGGACAGGGGGAAATCAGCCCCAGCATTTT.

This sequence joins TRBV23-1 and TRBJ1-5, with D possibly TRBD1 on 5 matching bases. TRBV23-1 is labeled an ORF, and its function is uncertain. CDR3 size: 14 residues. V lost 7 bases, J lost 2 bases, and 12 bases lay in between. The chain's CDR3 is CASILRGRNQPQHF. The CDR3 DNA sequence: TGCGCCAGCATCCTCCGGGGCCGCAATCAGCCCCAGCATTTT.

This chain links TRBV7-2 with TRBJ2-3; 9 nucleotides match TRBD2. The V segment lost 5 bases and the J segment 2 bases; nucleotides outside the gene matches: 5. The V gene's germline CDR1 is SGHTA and CDR2 FQGNSA. There are 15 residues in the CDR3. CDR3 bases: TGTGCCAGCAGCCCTAGCGGGGTCCACACAGATACGCAGTATTTT. It encodes CASSPSGVHTDTQYF.

This clone was observed a single time. This chain connects TRBV30 to TRBJ2-3, with 9 bases fitting TRBD2. Losses at the gene ends were 4 bases for V and 2 bases for J; bases not matched to a gene: 7. The CDR3 spans 15 residues. CDR1 GTSNPN and CDR2 SVGIG come from the germline V gene (reference sequence). Here the CDR3 reads CAWTAGGVLTDTQYF. The CDR3 nucleotides read TGTGCCTGGACGGCGGGGGGGGTCCTCACAGATACGCAGTATTTT.

This clone was counted only a few times. The V gene is TRBV29-1, the J gene TRBJ1-2; unclear D gene. This CDR3 has 15 residues. Trimming cost V 4 bases and J 2 bases, with 17 bases left between them. CDR1 is SQVTM and CDR2 is ANQGSEA in the germline V gene. The CDR3 DNA is TGCAGCGTTGTAGGAAAGGGTTCAATAAACTATGGCTACACCTTC. Its protein product is CSVVGKGSINYGYTF.

The chain employs TRBV7-2 and TRBJ2-1, with D perhaps matching TRBD2 (6 bases). Trimming stripped 2 bases from V and 5 bases from J, with 13 bases between. The CDR3 has 15 residues. Germline V gene sequence: CDR1 SGHTA, CDR2 FQGNSA. The CDR3 here is CASSLTRLANNEQFF. DNA of the CDR3: TGTGCCAGCAGCTTAACACGGCTAGCGAACAATGAGCAGTTCTTC.

This rearrangement joins TRBV4-1 to TRBJ1-5, with D uncertain. Looked up from germline, CDR1 is MGHRA and CDR2 is YSYEKL. The CDR3 runs 16 residues. Trimming left V 4 bases short and J 6 bases short, with 19 bases between. The CDR3 spells CASSPPGRDRSQPQHF. CDR3 DNA: TGCGCCAGCAGCCCCCCTGGGAGAGACCGGAGTCAGCCCCAGCATTTT.

The chain uses TRBV2 and TRBJ2-1; the match to TRBD2 covers 11 bases. The germline V gene encodes CDR1 SNHLY and CDR2 FYNNEI. The CDR3 has 15 residues. The V segment lost 7 bases and the J segment 4 bases; nucleotides outside the gene matches: 6. The CDR3: CASKVGTSGYNEQFF. The CDR3 region has the DNA TGTGCCAGCAAGGTGGGGACTAGCGGTTACAATGAGCAGTTCTTC.

This chain joins TRBV6-6 and TRBJ2-7; the D is unclear. V dropped 2 bases and J dropped 6 bases, with 11 bases sitting between them. Germline-derived CDR1 and CDR2 are MNHNY and SVGAGI (reference sequence). The CDR3 totals 13 residues. The CDR3 bases are TGTGCCAGCAGTTACGCAAACCCGGGCGAGCAGTACTTC. Protein product: CASSYANPGEQYF.

V is TRBV5-4 and J is TRBJ2-1, with a weak D call TRBD2 (6 bases). The CDR3 is 14 amino acids. The germline V gene has CDR1 SGHNT and CDR2 YYREEE (reference sequence). The V gene lost 2 bases and the J gene lost 6 bases, with 12 bases spanning the gap. Here the CDR3 reads CASSLGGARNEQFF. The CDR3 region has the DNA TGTGCCAGCAGCTTAGGAGGGGCCCGCAATGAGCAGTTCTTC.

This clone was seen a handful of times. The rearrangement links TRBV7-2 to TRBJ1-5; D is unresolved. Deletions cut 3 bases from V and 7 bases from J, with 10 bases between. Germline CDR1 is SGHTA and CDR2 is FQGNSA. CDR3 size: 13 residues. The CDR3 is CASSFSGAQPQHF. The DNA for the CDR3 is TGTGCCAGCAGCTTCAGCGGAGCACAGCCCCAGCATTTT.

The chain couples TRBV4-2 to TRBJ1-1, with 8 bases fitting TRBD1. CDR3 size: 15 residues. Losses at the gene ends were 4 bases for V and 5 bases for J; bases not matched to a gene: 9. Germline V CDR1 and CDR2: LGHNA, YNFKEQ. CDR3 nucleotide sequence: TGTGCCAGCAGCCGCCACGACAGGGGTGATACTGAAGCTTTCTTT. Its translation is CASSRHDRGDTEAFF.